The 15 T cell receptor beta chains in this list originate from one sample, sequenced in a study of T-cell memory formation after mild COVID-19. TCRdb reprocessed the 5' RACE reads via MiXCR and lists one record per CDR3 protein. The repertoire holds 240,000 or so distinct CDR3 sequences, with around a tenth as singletons. Sequencing used PBMCs or a T cell subset sorted from them (not recorded which). The source of these receptors is a man between 18 and 29 years old who had mild COVID-19 (a few samples of this study predate the infection). Cell type and time point are not known.

The V and J genes are TRBV7-9 and TRBJ1-2; D perhaps matches TRBD1 (6 bases). The CDR3 runs to 17 residues. With 5 bases removed from V and 0 bases from J, the gap between germline ends came to 19 bases. Per the germline V gene, CDR1 is SEHNR and CDR2 is FQNEAQ (reference sequence). The CDR3: CASSAFRDTASNYGYTF. CDR3 nucleotide sequence: TGTGCCAGCAGCGCCTTCCGGGACACGGCCTCTAACTATGGCTACACCTTC.

This clonotype was counted at least ten times. The chain couples TRBV6-5 to TRBJ2-5; D is unclear. The length of the CDR3 is 15 residues. CDR1 is MNHEY, CDR2 SVGAGI, per germline. V shed 0 bases and J shed 4 bases, with 12 bases lying between them. The CDR3 reads CASSYSYTGAETQYF. Written as DNA, the CDR3 is TGTGCCAGCAGTTACTCGTACACCGGTGCAGAGACCCAGTACTTC.

This chain uses TRBV3-1 with TRBJ1-1, with 8 positions matching TRBD1. The germline V gene encodes CDR1 LGHDT and CDR2 YNNKEL (reference sequence). The trim removed 5 bases at V and 6 bases at J, leaving 8 bases unmatched. This CDR3 is built from 14 residues. The CDR3 here is CASSSPDRVAEAFF. The CDR3 DNA is TGTGCCAGCAGCTCTCCGGACAGGGTAGCTGAAGCTTTCTTT.

The chain carries TRBV5-1 and TRBJ2-3, with D perhaps matching TRBD1 or TRBD2 (5 bases each). V was trimmed by 0 bases and J by 2 bases, leaving 13 bases between them. This CDR3 comprises 16 residues. The germline gives CDR1 SGHRS, CDR2 YFSETQ. The CDR3 nucleotides read TGCGCCAGCAGCTTGGGTTGGGGACCAAACACAGATACGCAGTATTTT. It translates to CASSLGWGPNTDTQYF.

This clonotype was observed many times. The chain has TRBV7-8 and TRBJ2-7; D assignment may be TRBD1 or TRBD2 (5 bases each). Trimming pared 5 bases from V and 0 bases from J, leaving 14 bases between. CDR3 length: 15 amino acids. Per the germline V gene, CDR1 is SGHVS and CDR2 is FQNEAQ. The CDR3 region is CASSRGTVLSYEQYF. CDR3 DNA: TGTGCCAGCAGCCGAGGGACGGTGCTCTCCTACGAGCAGTACTTC.

J is TRBJ1-6 and V is TRBV12-3 or TRBV12-4, with a tentative D call TRBD1 (6 bases). This CDR3 comprises 14 residues. V lost 5 bases and J lost 10, with 15 bases in between. This CDR3 is CASSLKGGRSPLHF. The CDR3 DNA sequence: TGTGCCAGCAGTCTCAAGGGGGGCAGGTCACCCCTCCACTTT.

This clonotype turned up a few times. The CDR3 loop is CASSQGGSSSGNTIYF. In DNA, the CDR3 is TGTGCCAGCAGCCAAGGTGGTTCGAGCTCTGGAAACACCATATATTTT. V gene TRBV3-1 combines with J gene TRBJ1-3; D not resolved. Trimming removed 1 base from V and 0 bases from J, with 10 bases in between. This CDR3 is built from 16 residues. Germline V lookup: CDR1 LGHDT, CDR2 YNNKEL (reference sequence). Supplemented by reference TRBV3-1 and TRBJ1-3, the full variable domain reads DTAVSQTPKYLVTQMGNDKSIKCEQNLGHDTMYWYKQDSKKFLKIMFSYNNKELIINETVPNRFSPKSPDKAHLNLHINSLELGDSAVYFCASSQGGSSSGNTIYFGEGSWLTVV.

The rearrangement uses TRBV5-1 and TRBJ2-3; D is unclear. The germline V gene encodes CDR1 SGHRS and CDR2 YFSETQ. Between the trimmed V and J ends, which lost 0 bases and 1 base, there was a span of 12 bases. The CDR3 spans 16 residues. The CDR3: CASSLAPTWGTDTQYF. The DNA for the CDR3 is TGCGCCAGCAGCTTGGCCCCGACATGGGGCACAGATACGCAGTATTTT.

J is TRBJ2-3 and V is TRBV29-1, with a weak D call TRBD2 (5 bases). The CDR3 runs 14 residues. The germline V gene encodes CDR1 SQVTM and CDR2 ANQGSEA. Trimming shortened V by 4 bases and J by 2 bases, and 13 bases separated the two germline ends. CDR3 nucleotides: TGCAGCGTTGGCTCCGCTGGACTCACAGATACGCAGTATTTT. Protein sequence: CSVGSAGLTDTQYF.

V and J are TRBV9 and TRBJ2-1, with D perhaps matching TRBD2 (6 bases). In germline, CDR1 is SGDLS, CDR2 YYNGEE. V dropped 2 bases and J dropped 4 bases, with 10 bases sitting between them. The CDR3 is 14 amino acids. The CDR3 DNA reads as TGTGCCAGCAGCGTCCTCGGACTATACAATGAGCAGTTCTTC. This translates into CASSVLGLYNEQFF.

This clonotype has more than one count but fewer than ten. The chain couples TRBV5-1 to TRBJ2-1; 7 bases align to TRBD2. The junction had 18 bases not matched to a gene; V was cut back by 4 bases and J by 5 bases. Germline CDR1 SGHRS, CDR2 YFSETQ. The length of the CDR3 is 18 residues. In DNA form, the CDR3 reads TGCGCCAGCAGCGTCGGGGGGAACCCTAGAAAGAGCCACAATGAGCAGTTCTTC. Its translation is CASSVGGNPRKSHNEQFF. The full variable domain, its missing parts supplied by reference TRBV5-1 and TRBJ2-1, is KAGVTQTPRYLIKTRGQQVTLSCSPISGHRSVSWYQQTPGQGLQFLFEYFSETQRNKGNFPGRFSGRQFSNSRSEMNVSTLELGDSALYLCASSVGGNPRKSHNEQFFGPGTRLTVL.

This clonotype was seen a few times. The chain links TRBV3-1 to TRBJ1-5; 9 bases match TRBD1. With 4 bases clipped from V and 7 bases from J, the junction kept 5 bases outside the gene matches. CDR1 and CDR2 (germline): LGHDT, YNNKEL (reference sequence). This CDR3 contains 14 residues. DNA of the CDR3: TGTGCCAGCAGCCCCGGGACAGGGAGCCAGCCCCAGCATTTT. Translated, it gives CASSPGTGSQPQHF.

In this sample, this clonotype turned up many times. The DNA for the CDR3 is TGCGCCAGCAGCCAAGGGCCTCGGGGTCCTTCACCCCTCCACTTT. Translation: CASSQGPRGPSPLHF. The gene calls are TRBV4-1 and TRBJ1-6, with no clear D. Germline-derived CDR1 and CDR2 are MGHRA and YSYEKL. V was clipped by 1 base and J by 9 bases, with 13 bases between them. The CDR3 length is 15 residues.

This clonotype was counted a few times. J is TRBJ2-2 and V is TRBV7-2, with D tentatively TRBD2 (6 bases). The CDR3 is made up of 16 amino acids. CDR1 and CDR2 from the germline V gene are SGHTA and FQGNSA. V was pared by 1 base and J by 1 base, with 10 bases between. The CDR3: CASSLGRGVNTGELFF. For the CDR3, the DNA is TGTGCCAGCAGCTTAGGGCGCGGGGTGAACACCGGGGAGCTGTTTTTT.

This chain uses TRBV29-1 with TRBJ1-2, with TRBD1 matching 10 bases. Germline V lookup: CDR1 SQVTM, CDR2 ANQGSEA. CDR3 length: 13 residues. V was clipped by 6 bases and J by 5 bases; unmatched bases: 6. CDR3 nucleotide sequence: TGCAGCGTCTCGGACAGGGGGGGGTATGGCTACACCTTC. Residues: CSVSDRGGYGYTF.